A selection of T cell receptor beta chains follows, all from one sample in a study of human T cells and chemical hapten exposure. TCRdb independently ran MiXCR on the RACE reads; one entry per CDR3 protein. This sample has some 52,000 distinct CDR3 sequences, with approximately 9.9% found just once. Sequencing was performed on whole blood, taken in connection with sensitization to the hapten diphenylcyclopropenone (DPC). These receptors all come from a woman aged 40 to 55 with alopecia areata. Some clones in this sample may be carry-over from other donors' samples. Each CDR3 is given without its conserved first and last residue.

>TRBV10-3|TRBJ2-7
AISDQGYGYEQY
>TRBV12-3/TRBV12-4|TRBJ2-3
AVEGTPPDTQY
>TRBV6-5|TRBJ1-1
ASSRDPDTEAF
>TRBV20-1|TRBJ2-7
SAALSLAPEPPYEQY
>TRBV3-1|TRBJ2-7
ASSQDLEYEQY
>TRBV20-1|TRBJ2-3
TPQQRLGADTQY
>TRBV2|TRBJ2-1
ASSSPDRRRDEQF
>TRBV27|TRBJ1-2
ARERYT
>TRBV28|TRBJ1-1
VSTRGETEAF
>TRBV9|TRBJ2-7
ASSGDSYEQY
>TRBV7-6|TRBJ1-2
ASSRGSLYGYT
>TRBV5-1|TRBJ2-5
ASSRVNFRETQY
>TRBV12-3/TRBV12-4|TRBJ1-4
ASSLGSHNEKLF
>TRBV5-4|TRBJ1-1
ASSSVTGGTEAF
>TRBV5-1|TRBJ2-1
ASSGAGRPYNEQF
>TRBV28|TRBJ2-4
ASNLQGAQNIQY
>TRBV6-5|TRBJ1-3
ASRDIGAIY
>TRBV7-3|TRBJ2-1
ASSPGPSGYEQF
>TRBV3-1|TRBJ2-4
ASSQDSSRAVIQY
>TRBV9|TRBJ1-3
ASSVPGADTIY
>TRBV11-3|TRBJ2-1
ASSRRGDEQF
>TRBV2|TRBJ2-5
ASSWDRATAGVQETQY
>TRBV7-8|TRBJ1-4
ASSWGQGVDPDKLF